The 27 T cell receptor beta chains reported below all come from one sample, sequenced in a study of blood T cell repertoires in COVID-19. Sequencing used immunoSEQ multiplex PCR; TCRdb keeps in-frame clones, though not all of them. This table has about 71,000 clones, 75% to 90% appearing once. Sequenced material: peripheral blood. The receptors stem from a middle-aged man with active COVID-19.

The rearrangement joins TRBV11-2 to TRBJ2-1; D remains unclear. The CDR3 has 15 amino acids. CDR1 and CDR2 from the germline V gene are SGHAT and FQNNGV. The V end was cut by 5 bases, the J end by 0 bases, with 11 bases between. CDR3 sequence: CASSPSTYSYNEQFF. The DNA for the CDR3 is TGTGCCAGCAGCCCATCAACCTACTCCTACAATGAGCAGTTCTTC.

This chain uses TRBV6-2 or TRBV6-3 with TRBJ2-4; D perhaps matches TRBD2 (6 bases). Germline CDR1 is MNHEY and CDR2 is SVGEGT. This CDR3 is built from 18 residues. V was clipped by 2 bases and J by 0 bases, with 17 bases between them. CDR3 bases: TGTGCCAGCAGTTACGAGGTGGCGGGGTACCTAGCCAAAAACATTCAGTACTTC. Its translation: CASSYEVAGYLAKNIQYF.

This sequence joins TRBV6-5 and TRBJ1-1; D is perhaps TRBD1 (6 bases). V shed 5 bases and J shed 5 bases, with 18 bases lying between them. In germline, CDR1 is MNHEY, CDR2 SVGAGI. The CDR3 is 15 residues long. CDR3 loop: CASSPVGGRNTEAFF. In DNA, the CDR3 is TGTGCCAGCAGTCCAGTGGGGGGGCGGAATACTGAAGCTTTCTTT.

The rearrangement joins TRBV6-5 to TRBJ1-5, with 9 bases that match TRBD1. CDR1 is MNHEY and CDR2 is SVGAGI in the germline V gene. With 6 bases clipped from V and 4 bases from J, the junction kept 7 bases outside the gene matches. The length of the CDR3 is 15 residues. The CDR3 is CASRAPGQGNQPQHF. The CDR3 DNA sequence: TGTGCCAGCAGGGCACCCGGACAGGGGAATCAGCCCCAGCATTTT.

This sequence joins TRBV28 and TRBJ1-5; possibly TRBD1 for D (5 bases). V was shortened by 6 bases and J by 6 bases, with 15 bases between the two germline ends. Germline V gene data show CDR1 as MDHEN and CDR2 as SYDVKM. The CDR3 extends over 14 amino acids. CDR3: CASRPGFVSQPQHF. CDR3 DNA sequence: TGTGCCAGCAGACCAGGGTTCGTCAGTCAGCCCCAGCATTTT.

The chain recombines TRBV6-5 with TRBJ2-1, with unresolved D. Trimming cost V 7 bases and J 6 bases, with 13 bases left between them. The germline V gene has CDR1 MNHEY and CDR2 SVGAGI. The CDR3 totals 13 residues. The CDR3 spells CASIQVFGNEQFF. CDR3 nucleotide sequence: TGTGCCAGCATCCAAGTGTTCGGCAATGAGCAGTTCTTC.

CDR3 region: CASRLTGAGYTF. The CDR3 nucleotides are TGTGCCAGCAGACTGACAGGAGCAGGCTACACCTTC. The chain carries TRBV6-5 and TRBJ1-2; D may be TRBD1 (6 bases). The germline V and J ends were trimmed by 6 bases and 8 bases, with 13 bases remaining between them. Germline V gene sequence: CDR1 MNHEY, CDR2 SVGAGI. The CDR3 runs to 12 residues.

Here the CDR3 reads CASSLPLGTQYF. The CDR3 nucleotides are TGTGCCAGTAGTCTCCCCCTCGGGACCCAGTACTTC. This sequence joins TRBV19 and TRBJ2-5; D call uncertain. Germline CDR1 is LNHDA and CDR2 is SQIVND (reference sequence). The length of the CDR3 is 12 residues. The V and J ends lost 5 bases and 7 bases respectively, with 11 bases between them.

The chain combines TRBV6-5 with TRBJ2-1; 8 bases are shared with TRBD1. Germline CDR1 is MNHEY and CDR2 is SVGAGI. V dropped 0 bases and J dropped 7; count of bases not matched to a gene: 2. The CDR3 length is 14 residues. CDR3 bases: TGTGCCAGCAGTTACTCAGACAGGGGTAATGAGCAGTTCTTC. Translating it yields CASSYSDRGNEQFF.

The chain carries TRBV5-6 and TRBJ2-2; no clear D. This CDR3 spans 12 amino acids. The germline CDR1 and CDR2 sequences are SGHDT and YYEEEE. V was trimmed by 3 bases and J by 6 bases, leaving 6 bases between them. CDR3 coding DNA: TGTGCCAGCAGCTGGAGTTCCGGGGAGCTGTTTTTT. Protein sequence: CASSWSSGELFF.

V gene TRBV7-2 combines with J gene TRBJ2-5; 13 nucleotides line up with TRBD2. CDR1 is SGHTA and CDR2 is FQGNSA in the germline V gene. This CDR3 is 15 amino acids long. The V gene end was trimmed by 7 bases and the J gene end by 5 bases; junction bases not matched to a gene: 7. CDR3 sequence (DNA): TGTGCCAGCAAGCTACGACTAGCGGGGGGCGAGACCCAGTACTTC. Protein product: CASKLRLAGGETQYF. Full variable domain (remainder filled in from reference TRBV7-2 and TRBJ2-5): GAGVSQSPSNKVTEKGKDVELRCDPISGHTALYWYRQSLGQGLEFLIYFQGNSAPDKSGLPSDRFSAERTGGSVSTLTIQRTQQEDSAVYLCASKLRLAGGETQYFGPGTRLLVL.

The chain has TRBV10-2 and TRBJ2-5, with a weak D call TRBD1 (6 bases). The germline V gene encodes CDR1 WSHSY and CDR2 SAAADI. Trimming stripped 4 bases from V and 2 bases from J, with 14 bases between. The length of the CDR3 is 15 residues. DNA for the CDR3: TGCGCCAGCAGTGGGGGGCACCGACCGCAAGAGACCCAGTACTTC. It codes for CASSGGHRPQETQYF.

The rearrangement joins TRBV7-2 to TRBJ2-7; 9 bases map to TRBD1. After removal of 1 base from V and 3 bases from J, the junction contained 4 bases not matched to a gene. CDR3 length: 15 amino acids. Germline V gene lookup returns CDR1 SGHTA and CDR2 FQGNSA. In DNA form, the CDR3 reads TGTGCCAGCAGCTTAGGAGGACAGGGGCGCTACGAGCAGTACTTC. This sequence encodes CASSLGGQGRYEQYF.

This chain uses TRBV2 with TRBJ2-7; D gene unclear. The CDR3 has 15 amino acids. Germline lookup yields CDR1 SNHLY and CDR2 FYNNEI. Trimming took 1 base from V and 4 from J, leaving 14 bases between them. The CDR3 DNA sequence: TGTGCCAGCAGTGAAGGGCAGGCCGATACTTACGAGCAGTACTTC. This encodes CASSEGQADTYEQYF.

The chain carries TRBV6-6 and TRBJ2-1; 14 positions match TRBD2. The germline V gene has CDR1 MNHNY and CDR2 SVGAGI (reference sequence). The CDR3 loop spans 16 amino acids. Trimming took 2 bases from V and 6 from J; bases not matched to a gene: 3. The CDR3 sequence: CASSYQTSGGGNEQFF. Here the CDR3 DNA reads TGTGCCAGCAGTTACCAGACTAGCGGGGGGGGCAATGAGCAGTTCTTC.

The V gene is TRBV5-1, the J gene TRBJ2-5; TRBD2 agrees at 10 bases. Germline-derived CDR1 and CDR2 are SGHRS and YFSETQ. Trimming removed 4 bases from V and 2 bases from J; junction bases left unmatched: 2. The CDR3 runs to 14 residues. DNA of the CDR3: TGCGCCAGCAGCGTGACTAGCGGGCAAGAGACCCAGTACTTC. This codes for CASSVTSGQETQYF.

The V call is TRBV27, the J call TRBJ1-2; the match to TRBD1 covers 11 bases. The J segment lost 4 bases and the V segment lost 6 bases, leaving 13 bases of the junction unmatched. Per germline, CDR1 MNHEY and CDR2 SMNVEV (reference sequence). The CDR3 covers 17 residues. CDR3 sequence reads: CASRTGTGGGRVYGYTF. The CDR3 region has the DNA TGTGCCAGCAGGACCGGGACAGGGGGAGGCAGAGTCTATGGCTACACCTTC.

The chain carries TRBV24-1 and TRBJ2-1; 8 nucleotides line up with TRBD2. J lost 9 bases, V lost 4 bases, and 10 bases had no gene match. Germline assignment: CDR1 KGHDR and CDR2 SFDVKD. The CDR3 is 15 amino acids. CDR3 coding DNA: TGTGCCACCAGTGACCCGACTAGCGTAAACGGTGAGCAGTTCTTC. It yields the protein CATSDPTSVNGEQFF.

The J gene is TRBJ1-1, the V gene TRBV5-1; D gene uncertain. Trimming stripped 0 bases from V and 2 bases from J, with 5 bases between. This CDR3 is 13 amino acids long. Germline V lookup: CDR1 SGHRS, CDR2 YFSETQ. The CDR3 bases are TGCGCCAGCAGCTTGGCCGTAAACACTGAAGCTTTCTTT. Its protein product is CASSLAVNTEAFF.

The rearrangement links TRBV19 to TRBJ1-4; TRBD1 agrees at 8 bases. CDR1 LNHDA and CDR2 SQIVND come from the germline V gene (reference sequence). The V segment lost 6 bases and the J segment 5 bases; nucleotides outside the gene matches: 2. The length of the CDR3 is 13 residues. The CDR3 DNA follows: TGTGCCAGTAGGGGACAGGTGAATGAAAAACTGTTTTTT. It encodes CASRGQVNEKLFF.

The V and J genes are TRBV11-3 and TRBJ2-2, with D possibly TRBD2 on 6 matching bases. V was pared by 6 bases and J by 6 bases, with 17 bases between. CDR1 and CDR2 from the germline V gene are SGHNT and YENEEA. The CDR3 consists of 15 residues. CDR3 protein: CASSWSGRGSGELFF. The CDR3 bases are TGTGCCAGCAGTTGGAGTGGGCGGGGATCCGGGGAGCTGTTTTTT. The whole variable domain, filled in from reference TRBV11-3 and TRBJ2-2, reads EAGVVQSPRYKIIEKKQPVAFWCNPISGHNTLYWYLQNLGQGPELLIRYENEEAVDDSQLPKDRFSAERLKGVDSTLKIQPAELGDSAVYLCASSWSGRGSGELFFGEGSRLTVL.

The gene calls are TRBV18 and TRBJ1-1; possible D gene TRBD1, 6 bases. Trimming took off 6 bases at V and 0 bases at J, with 14 bases between the two ends. Germline V gene data show CDR1 as KGHSH and CDR2 as LQKENI. CDR3 size: 15 residues. The CDR3, as DNA: TGTGCCAGCTCCTCTACCGACAGGCTGAACACTGAAGCTTTCTTT. This gives the protein CASSSTDRLNTEAFF.

The chain has TRBV6-5 and TRBJ1-4; 8 nucleotides match TRBD1. The CDR3 is 16 amino acids. Trimming cost V 2 bases and J 8 bases; bases outside gene matches: 10. Per germline, CDR1 MNHEY and CDR2 SVGAGI. The CDR3 spells CASSYNAGGAREKLFF. CDR3 sequence (DNA): TGTGCCAGCAGTTACAACGCAGGGGGCGCGAGAGAAAAACTGTTTTTT.

In its sample, this clone was seen once. The chain carries TRBV7-6 and TRBJ2-1; D is perhaps TRBD1 (6 bases). In germline, CDR1 is SGHVS, CDR2 FNYEAQ. This CDR3 region has 14 residues. V was trimmed by 5 bases and J by 12 bases, leaving 20 bases between them. CDR3 coding DNA: TGTGCCAGCAGCCGGATCTCAGGGGAGACTGGGCAGTTCTTC. Its translation is CASSRISGETGQFF.

V and J are TRBV14 and TRBJ2-7, with a weak D call TRBD1 (6 bases). The CDR3 has 16 amino acids. V was clipped by 2 bases and J by 0 bases, with 14 bases between them. Germline lookup yields CDR1 SGHDN and CDR2 FVKESK. CDR3 nucleotide sequence: TGTGCCAGCAGCCAACAGGGGACCTCGCCCTCCTACGAGCAGTACTTC. This translates into CASSQQGTSPSYEQYF.

The genes are TRBV19 and TRBJ2-1; a weak D match, TRBD2 (7 bases). V was shortened by 0 bases and J by 8 bases, with 20 bases between the two germline ends. The CDR3 extends over 17 amino acids. Per germline, CDR1 LNHDA and CDR2 SQIVND (reference sequence). In DNA form, the CDR3 reads TGTGCCAGTAGTATAGATGCAAGGGGGGGTTTCTTGGATGAGCAGTTCTTC. Amino acid sequence: CASSIDARGGFLDEQFF.

The J gene is TRBJ1-5, the V gene TRBV6-2 or TRBV6-3, with a possible D match to TRBD1 (5 bases). The V gene's germline CDR1 is MNHEY and CDR2 SVGEGT. The CDR3 runs to 13 residues. V was pared by 6 bases and J by 6 bases, with 12 bases between. CDR3 nucleotide sequence: TGTGCCAGCAGCCAACCGGGGGTTCAGCCCCAGCATTTT. Protein: CASSQPGVQPQHF.